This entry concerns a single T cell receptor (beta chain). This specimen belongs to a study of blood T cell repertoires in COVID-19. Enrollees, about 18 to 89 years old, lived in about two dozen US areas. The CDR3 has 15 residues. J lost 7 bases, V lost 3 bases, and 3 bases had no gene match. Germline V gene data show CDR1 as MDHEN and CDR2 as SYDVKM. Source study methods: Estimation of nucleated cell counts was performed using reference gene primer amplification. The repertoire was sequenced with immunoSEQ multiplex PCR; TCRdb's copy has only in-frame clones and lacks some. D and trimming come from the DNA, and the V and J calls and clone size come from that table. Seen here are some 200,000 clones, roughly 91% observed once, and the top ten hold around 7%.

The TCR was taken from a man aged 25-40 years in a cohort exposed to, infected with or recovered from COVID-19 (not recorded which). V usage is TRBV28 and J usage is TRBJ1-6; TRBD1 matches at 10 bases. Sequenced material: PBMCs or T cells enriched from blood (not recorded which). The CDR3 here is CASSFEGQGNSPLHF. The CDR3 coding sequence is TGTGCCAGCAGTTTTGAGGGACAGGGGAATTCACCCCTCCACTTT. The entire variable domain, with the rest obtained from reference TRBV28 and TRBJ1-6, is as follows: DVKVTQSSRYLVKRTGEKVFLECVQDMDHENMFWYRQDPGLGLRLIYFSYDVKMKEKGDIPEGYSVSREKKERFSLILESASTNQTSMYLCASSFEGQGNSPLHFGNGTRLTVT.